The 17 T cell receptor beta chains listed next were all sequenced from one sample in a study of T cell responses to AZD1222 COVID-19 vaccine. Libraries were prepared by immunoSEQ multiplex PCR; TCRdb keeps only in-frame clonotypes and omits some of them. The table shows some 170,000 clones, with around 90% occurring only once. The source was peripheral blood, collected on day 0 of AZD1222 vaccination. The receptors stem from an adult in good health.

The chain couples TRBV12-3 or TRBV12-4 to TRBJ2-3; D is unresolved. The CDR3 is made up of 12 amino acids. The V and J ends lost 6 bases and 2 bases respectively, with 6 bases between them. The CDR3 is CASRPSTDTQYF. DNA of the CDR3: TGTGCCAGCAGGCCGTCCACAGATACGCAGTATTTT.

J is TRBJ2-1 and V is TRBV3-1 (or the pseudogene TRBV3-2); D unclear. The germline gives CDR1 LGHDT, CDR2 YNNKEL (reference sequence). Between the trimmed V and J ends, which lost 1 base and 4 bases, there was a span of 2 bases. This CDR3 has 12 residues. The CDR3 region is CASSQAYNEQFF. CDR3 bases: TGTGCCAGCAGCCAAGCTTACAATGAGCAGTTCTTC.

The V call is TRBV2, the J call TRBJ1-1; D possibly corresponds to TRBD1 (6 bases). Germline CDR1 and CDR2: SNHLY and FYNNEI. V gave up 4 bases and J gave up 1 base, with 10 bases separating them. CDR3 size: 14 residues. CDR3 residues: CASSGLTGNTEAFF. The CDR3 region has the DNA TGTGCCAGCAGTGGATTGACAGGGAACACTGAAGCTTTCTTT.

This clone was observed a few times. The rearrangement links TRBV3-1 (or the pseudogene TRBV3-2) to TRBJ2-7; 8 positions agree with TRBD2. Looked up from germline, CDR1 is LGHDT and CDR2 is YNNKEL (reference sequence). V dropped 0 bases and J dropped 7; count of bases not matched to a gene: 14. The CDR3 is 17 residues long. For the CDR3, the DNA is TGTGCCAGCAGCCAAGAAGAGTTAGCGGGGCCGGCGAGGGAGCAGTACTTC. Amino acids: CASSQEELAGPAREQYF.

V usage is TRBV9 and J usage is TRBJ2-1; TRBD2 aligns across 13 bases. Trimming removed 1 base from V and 13 bases from J; junction bases left unmatched: 2. CDR1 and CDR2 from the germline V gene are SGDLS and YYNGEE. CDR3 length: 13 amino acids. The CDR3: CASSVTSGGAQFF. The CDR3 DNA is TGTGCCAGCAGCGTAACTAGCGGGGGGGCTCAGTTCTTC.

The genes are TRBV5-6 and TRBJ2-1; unclear D gene. CDR1 SGHDT and CDR2 YYEEEE come from the germline V gene. V was trimmed by 4 bases and J by 4 bases, leaving 15 bases between them. The CDR3 runs 15 residues. CDR3 in DNA: TGTGCCAGCAGCCCCTCGGTAACCCTATACAATGAGCAGTTCTTC. Amino acid sequence: CASSPSVTLYNEQFF.

The count of this clone is one. This chain links TRBV19 with TRBJ2-6; TRBD1 aligns across 8 bases. Germline CDR1 and CDR2: LNHDA and SQIVND (reference sequence). V lost 3 bases and J lost 1; bases outside the gene matches: 5. This CDR3 contains 17 residues. CDR3 region: CASSIGTGLSGANVLTF. The CDR3 DNA reads as TGTGCCAGTAGTATCGGGACAGGCCTGTCTGGGGCCAACGTCCTGACTTTC.

Concerning this clone: Distinct nucleotide sequences in the sample also encode this CDR3. The V gene is TRBV19, the J gene TRBJ1-2; a possible D gene is TRBD1 (5 bases). V was pared by 1 base and J by 5 bases, with 11 bases between. The CDR3 contains 14 residues. CDR1 is LNHDA and CDR2 is SQIVND in the germline V gene (reference sequence). CDR3 coding DNA: TGTGCCAGTAGTATAGGCCAGGGACTTTATGGCTACACCTTC. It translates to CASSIGQGLYGYTF. Variable domain in full (rest from reference TRBV19 and TRBJ1-2): DGGITQSPKYLFRKEGQNVTLSCEQNLNHDAMYWYRQDPGQGLRLIYYSQIVNDFQKGDIAEGYSVSREKKESFPLTVTSAQKNPTAFYLCASSIGQGLYGYTFGSGTRLTVV.

The V and J genes are TRBV27 and TRBJ1-1; TRBD1 is a possible D gene (6 bases). V lost 5 bases and J 5 bases, leaving 15 bases between the germline ends. CDR3 length: 14 amino acids. Germline-derived CDR1 and CDR2 are MNHEY and SMNVEV (reference sequence). CDR3: CASSQPGHWTEAFF. The CDR3, as DNA: TGTGCCAGCAGTCAACCGGGACATTGGACTGAAGCTTTCTTT.

CDR3 coding DNA: TGTGCCAGCAGTCGCCGGACGGTGAACACTGAAGCTTTCTTT. This gives the protein CASSRRTVNTEAFF. The chain combines TRBV6-5 with TRBJ1-1; D not resolved. With 5 bases removed from V and 0 bases from J, the gap between germline ends came to 10 bases. CDR3 length: 14 residues. Germline CDR1 MNHEY, CDR2 SVGAGI.

J is TRBJ1-1 and V is TRBV3-1 (or the pseudogene TRBV3-2), with D perhaps TRBD1 (6 bases). The CDR3 is 13 residues long. The ends were cut back, 4 bases at V and 5 bases at J, with 11 bases in the middle. From germline, CDR1 is LGHDT and CDR2 YNNKEL (reference sequence). CDR3 residues: CASSRTEETEAFF. Written as DNA, the CDR3 is TGTGCCAGCAGCCGGACAGAGGAGACTGAAGCTTTCTTT.

This clone was seen only once. The V call is TRBV10-1, the J call TRBJ2-3; TRBD1 or TRBD2 may be the D gene (6 bases each). The CDR3 runs to 14 residues. Germline CDR1 is WNHNN and CDR2 is SYGVQD (reference sequence). V lost 3 bases and J 2 bases, leaving 9 bases between the germline ends. The CDR3 sequence is CASSDSGATDTQYF. In DNA, the CDR3 is TGCGCCAGCAGTGATTCGGGGGCCACAGATACGCAGTATTTT.

The genes are TRBV5-8 and TRBJ1-1; the match to TRBD1 covers 8 bases. Germline trimming cut 5 bases from V and 0 bases from J; bases unmatched to any gene: 18. CDR3 length: 19 residues. Per the germline V gene, CDR1 is SGHTS and CDR2 is YDEGEE. This chain's CDR3 is CASSFLRQGRADMNTEAFF. The CDR3 bases are TGTGCCAGCAGTTTCCTTCGACAGGGGAGGGCGGATATGAACACTGAAGCTTTCTTT.

The rearrangement joins TRBV9 to TRBJ2-2, with no clear D. V was clipped by 0 bases and J by 6 bases, with 15 bases between them. From germline, CDR1 is SGDLS and CDR2 YYNGEE. The length of the CDR3 is 16 residues. The CDR3 is CASSVVTSGPPGELFF. The CDR3 DNA reads TGTGCCAGCAGCGTAGTTACGTCCGGGCCCCCCGGGGAGCTGTTTTTT.

This rearrangement joins TRBV11-1 to TRBJ1-1; D remains unclear. This CDR3 spans 14 amino acids. V was cut by 5 bases and J by 0 bases, with 10 bases left in between. Germline V CDR1 and CDR2: SGHAT, FQDESV (reference sequence). DNA of the CDR3: TGTGCCAGCAGCCGTGACATAGTGAACACTGAAGCTTTCTTT. This gives the protein CASSRDIVNTEAFF.

J is TRBJ1-5 and V is TRBV28; D is ambiguous. V was pared by 8 bases and J by 8 bases, with 13 bases between. Germline V CDR1 and CDR2: MDHEN, SYDVKM. The CDR3 consists of 12 residues. In DNA form, the CDR3 reads TGTGCCAGCGCAACTGGTCGGGAGCCCCAGCATTTT. Translating gives CASATGREPQHF.

The genes are TRBV7-2 and TRBJ1-5, with D uncertain. The CDR3 loop spans 15 amino acids. Germline V gene sequence: CDR1 SGHTA, CDR2 FQGNSA. Trimming left V 6 bases short and J 1 base short, with 13 bases between. CDR3 DNA sequence: TGTGCCAGCAGTTTGAATTGGGGAAGCAATCAGCCCCAGCATTTT. Translation: CASSLNWGSNQPQHF. Looking up the rest from reference TRBV7-2 and TRBJ1-5 gives the full variable domain: GAGVSQSPSNKVTEKGKDVELRCDPISGHTALYWYRQSLGQGLEFLIYFQGNSAPDKSGLPSDRFSAERTGGSVSTLTIQRTQQEDSAVYLCASSLNWGSNQPQHFGDGTRLSIL.